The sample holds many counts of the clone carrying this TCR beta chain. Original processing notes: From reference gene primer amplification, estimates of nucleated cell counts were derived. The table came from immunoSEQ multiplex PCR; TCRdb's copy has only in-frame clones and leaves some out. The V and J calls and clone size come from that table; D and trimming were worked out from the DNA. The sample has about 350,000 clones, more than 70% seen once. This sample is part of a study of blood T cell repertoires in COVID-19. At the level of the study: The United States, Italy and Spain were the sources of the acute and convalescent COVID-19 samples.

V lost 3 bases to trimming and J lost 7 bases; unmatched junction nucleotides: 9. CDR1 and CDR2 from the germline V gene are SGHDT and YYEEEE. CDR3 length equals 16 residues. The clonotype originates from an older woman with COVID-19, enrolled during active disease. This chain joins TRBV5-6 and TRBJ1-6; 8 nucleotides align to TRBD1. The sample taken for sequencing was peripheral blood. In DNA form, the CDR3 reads TGTGCCAGCAGCTCGGACAGGGCAGGAGGCAATTCACCCCTCCACTTT. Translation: CASSSDRAGGNSPLHF.